The 26 T cell receptor beta chains presented below share a single source sample, sequenced in a study of T cell repertoires in cytomegalovirus infection. TCRdb re-called the reads through MiXCR, storing one row per CDR3 protein. The sample yields about 770,000 distinct CDR3 sequences, about 29% seen once. The antigens these receptors bind are not known. The source material was cultured CD8+ T cells from PBMCs, sampled from culture after CMV antigen stimulation. The receptor set was obtained from a human donor in good health (CMV status not recorded). Some clones in this sample may be carry-over from other donors' samples.

In this sample, this clonotype turned up many times. The V gene is TRBV7-6, the J gene TRBJ2-1; the D is unclear. The CDR3 totals 14 residues. Germline V gives CDR1 SGHVS, CDR2 FNYEAQ. Trimming shortened V by 2 bases and J by 6 bases, and 11 bases separated the two germline ends. The CDR3 DNA reads TGTGCCAGCAGCTTATGGGCCGGGCGCAATGAGCAGTTCTTC. Residues: CASSLWAGRNEQFF.

The chain joins TRBV4-3 to TRBJ1-1; D remains unclear. Trimming removed 1 base at V and 4 bases at J, with 16 bases between. CDR1 and CDR2 from the germline V gene are LGHNA and YSLEER. This CDR3 comprises 16 residues. The chain's CDR3 is CASSQGSAGLGTEAFF. In DNA, the CDR3 is TGCGCCAGCAGCCAAGGATCCGCAGGTCTCGGCACTGAAGCTTTCTTT.

V usage is TRBV27 and J usage is TRBJ1-6; D unresolved. The V and J ends lost 6 bases and 6 bases respectively, with 12 bases between them. Looked up from germline, CDR1 is MNHEY and CDR2 is SMNVEV (reference sequence). The CDR3 has 14 amino acids. This CDR3 reads CASSRPGSNSPLHF. The CDR3 DNA reads as TGTGCCAGCAGCCGACCGGGGAGTAATTCACCCCTCCACTTT.

This clonotype was detected a few times. The CDR3 sequence is CASSYNKFSYEQYV. CDR3 nucleotide sequence: TGTGCCAGCAGTTACAACAAATTTTCCTACGAGCAGTACGTC. This chain connects TRBV6-2 or TRBV6-3 to TRBJ2-7; D gene unclear. V was shortened by 2 bases and J by 1 base, with 9 bases between the two germline ends. CDR1 and CDR2 from the germline V gene are MNHEY and SVGEGT. The CDR3 spans 14 residues.

This clonotype was detected many times. This chain connects TRBV7-2 to TRBJ1-1; a weak D match, TRBD1 (5 bases). V was cut by 5 bases and J by 4 bases, with 11 bases left in between. The CDR3 is made up of 13 amino acids. Germline V lookup: CDR1 SGHTA, CDR2 FQGNSA. For the CDR3, the DNA is TGTGCCAGCAGCCCGGGACTGATCACTGAAGCTTTCTTT. Translation gives CASSPGLITEAFF.

This clonotype was detected a few times. The chain joins TRBV7-6 to TRBJ2-7, with a weak D call TRBD1 (6 bases). Looked up from germline, CDR1 is SGHVS and CDR2 is FNYEAQ. Trimming took off 4 bases at V and 0 bases at J, with 13 bases between the two ends. CDR3 size: 15 residues. As DNA, the CDR3 is TGTGCCAGCAGCTCGGACAGCGCCTTCTCCTACGAGCAGTACTTC. Protein: CASSSDSAFSYEQYF.

This clonotype has at least ten counts. The chain joins TRBV7-2 to TRBJ2-1; the D gene could be TRBD1 or TRBD2 (6 bases each). Germline V gene sequence: CDR1 SGHTA, CDR2 FQGNSA. V was pared by 4 bases and J by 8 bases, with 24 bases between. This CDR3 has 17 amino acids. The CDR3 is CASSSGGFRGLSDEQFF. In nucleotides, the CDR3 is TGTGCCAGCAGCTCAGGCGGTTTTCGGGGGCTCAGCGATGAGCAGTTCTTC.

The chain has TRBV27 and TRBJ1-6, with 11 bases lining up with TRBD1. The V gene's germline CDR1 is MNHEY and CDR2 SMNVEV (reference sequence). J was trimmed by 9 bases and V by 5 bases; bases with no gene match: 12. The CDR3 is made up of 17 amino acids. This chain's CDR3 is CASSGGDRGNYGSPLHF. CDR3 in DNA: TGTGCCAGCAGTGGGGGGGACAGGGGGAATTATGGTTCACCCCTCCACTTT.

The gene calls are TRBV6-8 and TRBJ2-5; no clear D. V gave up 0 bases and J gave up 0 bases, with 8 bases separating them. The CDR3 has 15 amino acids. Per germline, CDR1 MNHGY and CDR2 SAAAGT. CDR3 in DNA: TGTGCCAGCAGTTACTCTACTTACCACCAAGAGACCCAGTACTTC. Amino acid sequence: CASSYSTYHQETQYF.

This clonotype was recorded at least ten times. This chain uses TRBV7-2 with TRBJ2-1, with TRBD2 identical over 9 bases. Germline V gene data show CDR1 as SGHTA and CDR2 as FQGNSA. The CDR3 is made up of 15 amino acids. V lost 5 bases to trimming and J lost 10 bases; unmatched junction nucleotides: 12. CDR3 coding DNA: TGTGCCAGCAGCCCCGATAGCGGGGGCGAGTGGGAGCAGTTCTTC. It is translated as CASSPDSGGEWEQFF. Supplemented by reference TRBV7-2 and TRBJ2-1, the full variable domain reads GAGVSQSPSNKVTEKGKDVELRCDPISGHTALYWYRQSLGQGLEFLIYFQGNSAPDKSGLPSDRFSAERTGGSVSTLTIQRTQQEDSAVYLCASSPDSGGEWEQFFGPGTRLTVL.

This rearrangement joins TRBV20-1 to TRBJ2-3; 8 bases are shared with TRBD2. This CDR3 is built from 15 residues. Trimming removed 0 bases from V and 7 bases from J; junction bases left unmatched: 9. Germline CDR1 reads DFQATT; CDR2 reads SNEGSKA (reference sequence). CDR3 loop: CSARERAGDRYTQYF. CDR3 nucleotide sequence: TGCAGTGCTAGAGAAAGAGCGGGGGACCGATATACGCAGTATTTT.

The chain uses TRBV7-9 and TRBJ1-6; D ambiguous. Germline V lookup: CDR1 SEHNR, CDR2 FQNEAQ (reference sequence). V was pared by 7 bases and J by 14 bases, with 21 bases between. The CDR3 is 14 amino acids. The CDR3 sequence: CASTLEESPEALHF. DNA of the CDR3: TGTGCCAGCACTCTAGAGGAGAGTCCGGAGGCCCTCCACTTT.

Details on this clonotype: An end of the junction differs from the germline gene, which may be a read error. The chain has TRBV7-7 and TRBJ2-1, with 9 bases aligning to TRBD1. This CDR3 has 14 amino acids. Germline CDR1 SSHAT, CDR2 FNYEAQ (reference sequence). The CDR3 sequence is CASSLGTGFNEQFF. CDR3 sequence (DNA): TGTGCTAGCAGCTTAGGGACAGGGTTTAATGAGCAGTTCTTC.

This chain connects TRBV7-6 to TRBJ2-1; 7 bases fit TRBD2. CDR3 size: 16 residues. V gave up 3 bases and J gave up 8 bases; unmatched junction bases: 13. The germline V gene encodes CDR1 SGHVS and CDR2 FNYEAQ. CDR3 coding DNA: TGTGCCAGCAGCTTTGGGGGGGGTACATTTGGGGATGAGCAGTTCTTC. Translating it yields CASSFGGGTFGDEQFF. The full variable domain, with the rest looked up from reference TRBV7-6 and TRBJ2-1, is GAGVSQSPRYKVTKRGQDVALRCDPISGHVSLYWYRQALGQGPEFLTYFNYEAQQDKSGLPNDRFSAERPEGSISTLTIQRTEQRDSAMYRCASSFGGGTFGDEQFFGPGTRLTVL.

This clonotype turned up a few times. The chain has TRBV27 and TRBJ1-2, with TRBD1 matching 9 bases. Germline V CDR1 and CDR2: MNHEY, SMNVEV (reference sequence). V lost 3 bases to trimming and J lost 8 bases; unmatched junction nucleotides: 13. This CDR3 has 16 residues. The CDR3 reads CASSFLPMGTGFGYTF. CDR3 nucleotides: TGTGCCAGCAGTTTTCTCCCTATGGGGACAGGGTTCGGCTACACCTTC.

The chain employs TRBV18 and TRBJ1-2; D not resolved. This CDR3 has 14 amino acids. Trimming shortened V by 0 bases and J by 4 bases, and 9 bases separated the two germline ends. CDR1 and CDR2 from the germline V gene are KGHSH and LQKENI. CDR3 protein: CASSPPEDPYGYTF. The CDR3 DNA is TGTGCCAGCTCACCACCGGAGGACCCCTATGGCTACACCTTC.

V usage is TRBV6-5 and J usage is TRBJ2-5; 11 bases match TRBD2. The CDR3 is 17 amino acids. The ends lost 3 bases at V and 5 bases at J; junction bases unmatched: 11. Germline CDR1 reads MNHEY; CDR2 reads SVGAGI. CDR3 region: CASSYQLSGGAWETQYF. The CDR3, as DNA: TGTGCCAGCAGTTATCAGCTTAGCGGGGGGGCTTGGGAGACCCAGTACTTC.

This clonotype was counted only a few times. The J gene is TRBJ2-1, the V gene TRBV4-1; 9 nucleotides align to TRBD1. The CDR3 sequence is 16 residues long. Trimming took 3 bases from V and 2 from J; bases not matched to a gene: 5. Germline V CDR1 and CDR2: MGHRA, YSYEKL. The CDR3 sequence is CASSHTGGPPYNEQFF. DNA of the CDR3: TGCGCCAGCAGCCATACAGGGGGCCCCCCCTACAATGAGCAGTTCTTC.

This clonotype has only a few counts. The chain employs TRBV27 and TRBJ2-3; 7 nucleotides match TRBD2. Germline V lookup: CDR1 MNHEY, CDR2 SMNVEV (reference sequence). The CDR3 consists of 17 residues. V shed 3 bases, J shed 1 base, and the junction held 10 bases outside the gene matches. This chain's CDR3 is CASSLPPRLAGTDTQYF. Here the CDR3 DNA reads TGTGCCAGCAGTTTGCCCCCGAGGCTAGCGGGCACAGATACGCAGTATTTT.

This clonotype came up many times. The chain has TRBV6-2 or TRBV6-3 and TRBJ2-1, with D perhaps matching TRBD1 (6 bases). The germline gives CDR1 MNHEY, CDR2 SVGEGT. Trimming removed 2 bases at V and 2 bases at J, with 10 bases between. The CDR3 spans 15 residues. CDR3 coding DNA: TGTGCCAGCAGTTACCTGGACAGAGCCTACAATGAGCAGTTCTTC. This sequence encodes CASSYLDRAYNEQFF.

The CDR3 here is CASTEGQGMNQPQHF. The CDR3 DNA is TGTGCCAGTACCGAGGGCCAGGGGATGAATCAGCCCCAGCATTTT. The chain recombines TRBV19 with TRBJ1-5; D perhaps matches TRBD1 (6 bases). This CDR3 comprises 15 residues. Deletions cut 7 bases from V and 4 bases from J, with 17 bases between. Germline V gene sequence: CDR1 LNHDA, CDR2 SQIVND (reference sequence).

This chain uses TRBV7-6 with TRBJ1-4; D uncertain. Trimming stripped 6 bases from V and 3 bases from J, with 17 bases between. The CDR3 runs 16 residues. Germline values: CDR1 SGHVS, CDR2 FNYEAQ. The chain's CDR3 is CASSLRGPSSNEKLFF. The CDR3 region has the DNA TGTGCCAGCAGTTTACGCGGGCCTTCGTCTAATGAAAAACTGTTTTTT. The full variable domain, in which reference TRBV7-6 and TRBJ1-4 provide the parts outside the CDR3, is GAGVSQSPRYKVTKRGQDVALRCDPISGHVSLYWYRQALGQGPEFLTYFNYEAQQDKSGLPNDRFSAERPEGSISTLTIQRTEQRDSAMYRCASSLRGPSSNEKLFFGSGTQLSVL.

This clonotype was counted a few times. This rearrangement joins TRBV27 to TRBJ1-4, with TRBD1 matching 7 bases. Germline trimming cut 6 bases from V and 4 bases from J; bases unmatched to any gene: 11. CDR1 is MNHEY, CDR2 SMNVEV, per germline (reference sequence). The length of the CDR3 is 16 residues. In DNA form, the CDR3 reads TGTGCCAGCAGCCGCTCCCGGACAGGAAGTAATGAAAAACTGTTTTTT. Amino acids: CASSRSRTGSNEKLFF.

This clonotype was detected a few times. The chain joins TRBV11-3 to TRBJ2-3; 7 positions agree with TRBD2. Germline V lookup: CDR1 SGHNT, CDR2 YENEEA. The CDR3 is 17 residues long. The V gene end was trimmed by 1 base and the J gene end by 2 bases; junction bases not matched to a gene: 9. The CDR3 nucleotides read TGTGCCAGCAGCTTAGTTGGGAGGGGCGCGAACACAGATACGCAGTATTTT. It yields the protein CASSLVGRGANTDTQYF.

The chain employs TRBV18 and TRBJ1-2, with 8 bases fitting TRBD1. The CDR3 loop spans 16 amino acids. Germline V lookup: CDR1 KGHSH, CDR2 LQKENI. V gave up 0 bases and J gave up 4 bases; unmatched junction bases: 7. In DNA form, the CDR3 reads TGTGCCAGCTCACCACCGATCAGGGGGCAAATCTATGGCTACACCTTC. Encoded protein: CASSPPIRGQIYGYTF.

This clonotype was observed at least ten times. This chain links TRBV6-1 with TRBJ1-2; 7 bases align to TRBD1. Unmatched junction bases numbered 7, after V lost 6 bases and J lost 6 bases. The germline gives CDR1 MNHNS, CDR2 SASEGT. This CDR3 has 13 residues. CDR3 sequence: CASSVQGRNGYTF. CDR3 DNA sequence: TGTGCCAGCAGCGTACAGGGGCGAAATGGCTACACCTTC.